Listed here are 26 T cell receptor beta chains from one sample, sequenced in a study of human T cells and chemical hapten exposure. The time point: pre-sensitization, week 0. Treatment indicated: therapeutic diphenylcyclopropenone sensitization with weekly scalp DPC. TCRdb re-derived calls from the RACE reads in MiXCR, one entry per CDR3 protein. The sample shows around 120,000 distinct CDR3 sequences, roughly 13% of them seen only once. Source: whole blood, taken in connection with sensitization to the hapten diphenylcyclopropenone (DPC). The receptors come from a woman aged 18-30 years with alopecia areata. Some clones in this sample may be carry-over from other donors' samples.

This CDR3 reads CAISGAAYEQYF. In nucleotides, the CDR3 is TGTGCCATCAGTGGGGCAGCCTACGAGCAGTACTTC. The rearrangement uses TRBV10-3 and TRBJ2-7; D not resolved. V was clipped by 4 bases and J by 2 bases, with 6 bases between them. CDR3 length: 12 amino acids. CDR1 and CDR2 (germline): ENHRY, SYGVKD.

V usage is TRBV13 and J usage is TRBJ2-5; D not certain. With 4 bases removed from V and 2 bases from J, the gap between germline ends came to 14 bases. The CDR3 is 15 residues long. CDR1 is PRHDT and CDR2 is FYEKMQ in the germline V gene (reference sequence). The CDR3 here is CASSSSVRAQETQYF. For the CDR3, the DNA is TGTGCCAGCAGCTCTTCGGTTAGGGCTCAAGAGACCCAGTACTTC.

This clonotype occurred a few times. The chain combines TRBV9 with TRBJ2-6; D is perhaps TRBD1 or TRBD2 (5 bases each). Germline V gene data show CDR1 as SGDLS and CDR2 as YYNGEE. V lost 3 bases and J lost 0, with 16 bases in between. This CDR3 comprises 18 residues. The CDR3 DNA reads TGTGCCAGCAGCGAACCCTTCCCGAGGGGCTCTGGGGCCAACGTCCTGACTTTC. Its protein product is CASSEPFPRGSGANVLTF.

This clonotype came up once. This could be a read error, since a much larger clone is one nucleotide away. DNA for the CDR3: TGTGCCAGCAGCCCTTTGACAGGGCACACCGGGGAGCTGTTTTTT. It specifies CASSPLTGHTGELFF. The rearrangement uses TRBV7-6 and TRBJ2-2; 7 positions agree with TRBD1. The V and J ends lost 5 bases and 3 bases, in that order; junction bases with no gene match: 6. This CDR3 spans 15 amino acids. Looked up from germline, CDR1 is SGHVS and CDR2 is FNYEAQ.

The chain employs TRBV20-1 and TRBJ1-1; D is unclear. Trimming removed 3 bases from V and 1 base from J, with 6 bases in between. CDR3 length equals 12 residues. In germline, CDR1 is DFQATT, CDR2 SNEGSKA (reference sequence). The CDR3 DNA sequence: TGCAGTGCTAGTCAGGCGAACACTGAAGCTTTCTTT. This gives the protein CSASQANTEAFF.

The chain links TRBV12-3 or TRBV12-4 to TRBJ2-3, with TRBD1 matching 12 bases. The CDR3 has 17 amino acids. The junction had 5 bases not matched to a gene; V was cut back by 1 base and J by 3 bases. The CDR3 loop reads CASSLGGTGGRTDTQYF. CDR3 nucleotide sequence: TGTGCCAGCAGTTTAGGGGGGACAGGGGGCCGGACAGATACGCAGTATTTT.

A few counts support this clonotype. This chain uses TRBV12-3 or TRBV12-4 with TRBJ2-6; 7 nucleotides agree with TRBD2. V shed 3 bases, J shed 4 bases, and the junction held 6 bases outside the gene matches. The CDR3 covers 16 residues. The CDR3 region is CASSLGGVGGANVLTF. The CDR3 bases are TGTGCCAGCAGTTTGGGAGGGGTCGGCGGGGCCAACGTCCTGACTTTC.

Many counts were recorded for this clonotype. The gene calls are TRBV6-5 and TRBJ2-7, with TRBD2 identical over 7 bases. Trimming cost V 2 bases and J 0 bases; bases outside gene matches: 4. The CDR3 totals 15 residues. The germline V gene has CDR1 MNHEY and CDR2 SVGAGI. The CDR3 loop is CASSYVGEGSYEQYF. In DNA, the CDR3 is TGTGCCAGCAGTTACGTTGGGGAGGGCTCCTACGAGCAGTACTTC.

This rearrangement joins TRBV27 to TRBJ2-2, with 7 positions matching TRBD2. This CDR3 has 16 amino acids. V gave up 3 bases and J gave up 3 bases; unmatched junction bases: 7. Germline-derived CDR1 and CDR2 are MNHEY and SMNVEV (reference sequence). The chain's CDR3 is CASSFNWRGYTGELFF. The CDR3 coding sequence is TGTGCCAGCAGTTTTAATTGGCGGGGGTACACCGGGGAGCTGTTTTTT.

This clonotype was detected a few times. The rearrangement links TRBV25-1 to TRBJ1-2; D ambiguous. CDR3 length: 18 residues. Germline CDR1 is MGHDK and CDR2 is SYGVNS. V lost 1 base and J 3 bases, leaving 21 bases between the germline ends. The CDR3 DNA reads TGTGCCAGCAGTGAATCACATCCCTCAGGCCCGACTTACTATGGCTACACCTTC. It yields the protein CASSESHPSGPTYYGYTF.

A few counts support this clonotype. The chain couples TRBV6-5 to TRBJ1-6, with D uncertain. Deletions cut 3 bases from V and 10 bases from J, with 13 bases between. This CDR3 region has 14 residues. The V gene's germline CDR1 is MNHEY and CDR2 SVGAGI. The CDR3 DNA follows: TGTGCCAGCAGTTATGTTCCGGCAGCGTCACCCCTCCACTTT. Encoded protein: CASSYVPAASPLHF.

There are a few counts of this clonotype. The V call is TRBV6-4, the J call TRBJ2-4, with no clear D. The length of the CDR3 is 13 residues. Per germline, CDR1 MRHNA and CDR2 SNTAGT. V was trimmed by 7 bases and J by 0 bases, leaving 7 bases between them. The CDR3 region is CASNSLAKNIQYF. DNA of the CDR3: TGTGCCAGCAATAGCCTAGCCAAAAACATTCAGTACTTC.

The sample holds a few counts of this clonotype. The chain combines TRBV4-3 with TRBJ1-1; TRBD1 agrees at 9 bases. The CDR3 has 13 residues. V shed 2 bases, J shed 7 bases, and the junction held 2 bases outside the gene matches. Germline assignment: CDR1 LGHNA and CDR2 YSLEER. In DNA form, the CDR3 reads TGCGCCAGCAGCCAAAGGACAGGGGATGAAGCTTTCTTT. It yields the protein CASSQRTGDEAFF.

This clonotype was counted only a few times. The CDR3, as DNA: TGCGCCAGCAGCCAAGATACCCGGTACGAGCAGTACTTC. Amino acids: CASSQDTRYEQYF. The chain employs TRBV4-3 and TRBJ2-7; D unresolved. The CDR3 has 13 amino acids. CDR1 is LGHNA and CDR2 is YSLEER in the germline V gene. V was pared by 0 bases and J by 4 bases, with 7 bases between.

The rearrangement links TRBV4-1 to TRBJ2-5, with a tentative D call TRBD2 (7 bases). The CDR3 covers 15 residues. Germline V gene data show CDR1 as MGHRA and CDR2 as YSYEKL. Trimming removed 0 bases at V and 5 bases at J, with 13 bases between. The CDR3 here is CASSQDWGGQETQYF. CDR3 sequence (DNA): TGCGCCAGCAGCCAAGATTGGGGGGGGCAGGAGACCCAGTACTTC.

This clonotype has more than one count but fewer than ten. J is TRBJ1-4 and V is TRBV7-6; 7 bases fit TRBD1. After removal of 3 bases from V and 7 bases from J, the junction contained 14 bases not matched to a gene. The CDR3 spans 17 residues. Germline V CDR1 and CDR2: SGHVS, FNYEAQ. The CDR3 loop is CASSFHPGTATGEKLFF. The CDR3 coding sequence is TGTGCCAGCAGCTTCCACCCCGGGACAGCCACGGGTGAAAAACTGTTTTTT.

This clonotype has more than one count but fewer than ten. V is TRBV9 and J is TRBJ2-3; D uncertain. CDR1 and CDR2 from the germline V gene are SGDLS and YYNGEE. CDR3 length equals 16 residues. The V gene lost 0 bases and the J gene lost 0 bases, with 11 bases spanning the gap. The CDR3 sequence is CASSVGSQISTDTQYF. CDR3 DNA: TGTGCCAGCAGCGTAGGGTCCCAGATAAGCACAGATACGCAGTATTTT.

The chain couples TRBV10-3 to TRBJ1-1, with D possibly matching TRBD1 (5 bases). Trimming left V 3 bases short and J 5 bases short, with 16 bases between. The V gene's germline CDR1 is ENHRY and CDR2 SYGVKD. The CDR3 spans 15 residues. The CDR3 is CAISERGGIGTEAFF. CDR3 coding DNA: TGTGCCATCAGTGAAAGGGGAGGAATAGGGACTGAAGCTTTCTTT.

This clonotype occurred many times. The chain is built from TRBV18 and TRBJ2-1; D uncertain. The V and J ends lost 0 bases and 5 bases respectively, with 8 bases between them. This CDR3 region has 14 residues. CDR1 is KGHSH and CDR2 is LQKENI in the germline V gene. DNA for the CDR3: TGTGCCAGCTCACCACCTGACGGAGACAATGAGCAGTTCTTC. It translates to CASSPPDGDNEQFF. Together with reference TRBV18 and TRBJ2-1, the CDR3 gives the full variable domain: NAGVMQNPRHLVRRRGQEARLRCSPMKGHSHVYWYRQLPEEGLKFMVYLQKENIIDESGMPKERFSAEFPKEGPSILRIQQVVRGDSAAYFCASSPPDGDNEQFFGPGTRLTVL.

This clonotype came up many times. The V call is TRBV7-9, the J call TRBJ2-3; TRBD1 matches at 9 bases. The ends lost 5 bases at V and 2 bases at J; junction bases unmatched: 5. The germline V gene encodes CDR1 SEHNR and CDR2 FQNEAQ (reference sequence). The CDR3 has 15 residues. The CDR3 is CASSPTGGDTDTQYF. The CDR3 DNA is TGTGCCAGCAGCCCCACAGGGGGCGACACAGATACGCAGTATTTT.

This clonotype was seen a handful of times. The chain couples TRBV4-2 to TRBJ2-5, with 9 positions matching TRBD1. CDR1 LGHNA and CDR2 YNFKEQ come from the germline V gene. The length of the CDR3 is 17 residues. Unmatched junction bases numbered 16, after V lost 7 bases and J lost 4 bases. The CDR3 nucleotides are TGTGCCAGCACCAAGGGGCTGCACAGGGGGCGCGGAGAGACCCAGTACTTC. Protein sequence: CASTKGLHRGRGETQYF.

The rearrangement joins TRBV29-1 to TRBJ1-1, with TRBD1 matching 9 bases. V lost 4 bases to trimming and J lost 1 base; unmatched junction nucleotides: 13. This CDR3 region has 17 residues. Germline CDR1 and CDR2: SQVTM and ANQGSEA. In DNA, the CDR3 is TGCAGCGTTGTGGGCCACAGGGGGCGATCCAAGAACACTGAAGCTTTCTTT. This codes for CSVVGHRGRSKNTEAFF. Full variable domain (missing parts from reference TRBV29-1 and TRBJ1-1): SAVISQKPSRDICQRGTSLTIQCQVDSQVTMMFWYRQQPGQSLTLIATANQGSEATYESGFVIDKFPISRPNLTFSTLTVSNMSPEDSSIYLCSVVGHRGRSKNTEAFFGQGTRLTVV.

The CDR3 sequence is CASSADRAFYGYTF. Here the CDR3 DNA reads TGTGCCAGCAGCGCAGACAGGGCGTTCTATGGCTACACCTTC. The chain combines TRBV2 with TRBJ1-2; 7 bases line up with TRBD1. Trimming took 6 bases from V and 4 from J; bases not matched to a gene: 8. The CDR3 totals 14 residues. CDR1 is SNHLY, CDR2 FYNNEI, per germline.

V is TRBV25-1 and J is TRBJ2-5; D is perhaps TRBD1 (5 bases). Germline-derived CDR1 and CDR2 are MGHDK and SYGVNS. V was pared by 0 bases and J by 5 bases, with 13 bases between. The CDR3 loop spans 15 amino acids. The CDR3 region has the DNA TGTGCCAGCAGTGAATATAGTGGGGCCGGGGAGACCCAGTACTTC. It is translated as CASSEYSGAGETQYF.

This clonotype has just a few counts. The chain has TRBV4-3 and TRBJ1-1; D not certain. CDR1 LGHNA and CDR2 YSLEER come from the germline V gene. Trimming removed 1 base from V and 0 bases from J, with 9 bases in between. CDR3 length: 15 residues. CDR3 coding DNA: TGCGCCAGCAGCCAAGTCGAAGGCGTGAACACTGAAGCTTTCTTT. Encoded protein: CASSQVEGVNTEAFF.

This chain uses TRBV28 with TRBJ1-5; D not resolved. The CDR3 length is 13 residues. The ends were cut back, 6 bases at V and 7 bases at J, with 13 bases in the middle. The germline CDR1 and CDR2 sequences are MDHEN and SYDVKM. This chain's CDR3 is CASSSDPHQPQHF. The CDR3 DNA is TGTGCCAGCAGCTCAGACCCGCACCAGCCCCAGCATTTT.